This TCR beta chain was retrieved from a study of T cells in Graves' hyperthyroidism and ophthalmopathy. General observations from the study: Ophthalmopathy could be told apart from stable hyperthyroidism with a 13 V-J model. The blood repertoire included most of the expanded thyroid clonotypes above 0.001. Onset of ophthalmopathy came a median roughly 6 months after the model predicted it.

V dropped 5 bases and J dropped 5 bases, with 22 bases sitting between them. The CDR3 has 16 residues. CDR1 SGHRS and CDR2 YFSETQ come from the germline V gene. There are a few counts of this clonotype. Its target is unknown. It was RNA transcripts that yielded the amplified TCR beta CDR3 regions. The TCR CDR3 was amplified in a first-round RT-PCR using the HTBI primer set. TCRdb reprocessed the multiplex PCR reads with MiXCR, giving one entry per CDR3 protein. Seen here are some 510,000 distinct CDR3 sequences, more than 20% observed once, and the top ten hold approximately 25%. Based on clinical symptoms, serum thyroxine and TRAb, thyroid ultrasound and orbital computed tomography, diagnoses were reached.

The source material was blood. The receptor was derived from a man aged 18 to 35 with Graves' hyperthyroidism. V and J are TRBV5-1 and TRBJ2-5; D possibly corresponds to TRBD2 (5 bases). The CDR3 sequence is CASREELSSRSETQYF. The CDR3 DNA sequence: TGCGCCAGCAGGGAGGAGCTATCCTCACGCTCCGAGACCCAGTACTTC. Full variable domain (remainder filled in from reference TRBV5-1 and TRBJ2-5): KAGVTQTPRYLIKTRGQQVTLSCSPISGHRSVSWYQQTPGQGLQFLFEYFSETQRNKGNFPGRFSGRQFSNSRSEMNVSTLELGDSALYLCASREELSSRSETQYFGPGTRLLVL.